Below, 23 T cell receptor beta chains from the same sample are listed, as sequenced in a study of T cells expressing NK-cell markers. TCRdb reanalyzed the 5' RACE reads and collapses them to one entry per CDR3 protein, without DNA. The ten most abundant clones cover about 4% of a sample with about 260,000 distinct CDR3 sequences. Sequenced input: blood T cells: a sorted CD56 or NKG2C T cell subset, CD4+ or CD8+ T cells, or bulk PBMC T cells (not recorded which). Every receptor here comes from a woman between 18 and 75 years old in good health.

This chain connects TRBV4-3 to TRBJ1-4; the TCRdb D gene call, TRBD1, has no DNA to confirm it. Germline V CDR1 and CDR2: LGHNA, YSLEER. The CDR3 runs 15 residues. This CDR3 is CASSQWGPPNEKLFF.

The chain's CDR3 is CAWIGGSLAFF. This chain uses TRBV30 with TRBJ1-1; no DNA is available, so the TRBD1 call from TCRdb remains unchecked. This CDR3 spans 11 amino acids. Germline V lookup: CDR1 GTSNPN, CDR2 SVGIG (reference sequence).

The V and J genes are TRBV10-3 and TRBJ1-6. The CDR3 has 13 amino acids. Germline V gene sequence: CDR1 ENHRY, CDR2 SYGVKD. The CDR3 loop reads CAITQNYNSPLHF.

The CDR3 reads CSALPPTLGVDGETQYF. This sequence joins TRBV20-1 and TRBJ2-5; TCRdb's assignment of TRBD1 cannot be checked, as there is no DNA. This CDR3 has 17 residues. Germline-derived CDR1 and CDR2 are DFQATT and SNEGSKA (reference sequence).

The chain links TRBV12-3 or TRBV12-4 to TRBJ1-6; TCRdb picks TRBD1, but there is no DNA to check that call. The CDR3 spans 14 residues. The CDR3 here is CASSLGTGGSPLHF.

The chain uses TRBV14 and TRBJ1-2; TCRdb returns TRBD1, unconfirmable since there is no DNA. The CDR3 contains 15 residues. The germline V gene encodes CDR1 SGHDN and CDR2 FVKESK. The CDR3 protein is CASSPDRMPNYGYTF.

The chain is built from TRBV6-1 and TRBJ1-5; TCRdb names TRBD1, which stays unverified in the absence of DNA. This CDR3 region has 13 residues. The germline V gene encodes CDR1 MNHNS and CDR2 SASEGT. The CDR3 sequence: CASSEGGNQPQHF.

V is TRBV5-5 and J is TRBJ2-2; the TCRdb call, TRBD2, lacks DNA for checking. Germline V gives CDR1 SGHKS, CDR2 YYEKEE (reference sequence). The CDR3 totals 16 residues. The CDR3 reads CASSLILAGGPGELFF.

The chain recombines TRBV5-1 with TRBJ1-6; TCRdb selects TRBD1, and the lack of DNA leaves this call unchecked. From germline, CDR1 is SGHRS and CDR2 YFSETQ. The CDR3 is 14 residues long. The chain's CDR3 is CASSRTGGPSPLHF.

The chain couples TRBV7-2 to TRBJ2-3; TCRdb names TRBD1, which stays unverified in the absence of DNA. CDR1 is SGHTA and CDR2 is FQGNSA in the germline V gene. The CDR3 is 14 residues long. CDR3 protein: CASSLSTGSTTQYF.

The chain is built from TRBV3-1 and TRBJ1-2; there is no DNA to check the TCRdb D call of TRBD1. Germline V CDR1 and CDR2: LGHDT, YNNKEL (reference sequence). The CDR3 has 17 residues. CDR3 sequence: CASSQDRSRPKNYGYNF.

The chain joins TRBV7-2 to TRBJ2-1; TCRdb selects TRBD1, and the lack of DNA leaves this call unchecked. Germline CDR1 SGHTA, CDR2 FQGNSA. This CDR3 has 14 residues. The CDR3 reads CASIPGLGIGEQFF.

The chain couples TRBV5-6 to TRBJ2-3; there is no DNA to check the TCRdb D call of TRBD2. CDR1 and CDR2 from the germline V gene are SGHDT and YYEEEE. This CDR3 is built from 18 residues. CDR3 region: CASSASSVGQLGTDTQYF.

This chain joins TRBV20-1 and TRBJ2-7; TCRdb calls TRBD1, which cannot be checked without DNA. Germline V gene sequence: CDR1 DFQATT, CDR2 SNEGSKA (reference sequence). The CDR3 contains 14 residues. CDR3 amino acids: CSAPRVGGVYEQYF.

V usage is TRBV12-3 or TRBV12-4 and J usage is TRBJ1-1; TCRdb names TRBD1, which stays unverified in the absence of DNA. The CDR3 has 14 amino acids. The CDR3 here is CASSPRGLNTEAFF.

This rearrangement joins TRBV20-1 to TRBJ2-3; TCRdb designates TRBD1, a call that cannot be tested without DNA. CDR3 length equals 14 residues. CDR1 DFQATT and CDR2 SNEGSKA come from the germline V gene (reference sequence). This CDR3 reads CSAREGLPTDTQYF.

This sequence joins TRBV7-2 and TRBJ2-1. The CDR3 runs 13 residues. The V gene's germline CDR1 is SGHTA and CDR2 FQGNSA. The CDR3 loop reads CASSLARSNEQFF.

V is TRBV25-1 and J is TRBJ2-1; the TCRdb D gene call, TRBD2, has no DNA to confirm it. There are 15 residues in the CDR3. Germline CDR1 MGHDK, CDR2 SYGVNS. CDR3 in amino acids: CASSESAGGYNEQFF.

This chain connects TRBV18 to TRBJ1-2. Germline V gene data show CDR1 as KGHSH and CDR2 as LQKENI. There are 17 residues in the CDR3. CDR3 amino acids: CASSPRALFSLPYGYTF.

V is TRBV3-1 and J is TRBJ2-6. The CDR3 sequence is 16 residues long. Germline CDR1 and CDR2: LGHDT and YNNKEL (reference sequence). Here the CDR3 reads CASSQEWAAGANVLTF.

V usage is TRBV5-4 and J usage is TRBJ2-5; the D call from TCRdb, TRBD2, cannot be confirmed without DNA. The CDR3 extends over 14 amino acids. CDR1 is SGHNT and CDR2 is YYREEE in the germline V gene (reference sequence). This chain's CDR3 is CASSKRTSVETQYF.

The chain's CDR3 is CAIRKGAGDTEAFF. V and J are TRBV10-3 and TRBJ1-1; absent DNA, TCRdb's TRBD1 call cannot be checked. The germline V gene has CDR1 ENHRY and CDR2 SYGVKD. The CDR3 has 14 amino acids.

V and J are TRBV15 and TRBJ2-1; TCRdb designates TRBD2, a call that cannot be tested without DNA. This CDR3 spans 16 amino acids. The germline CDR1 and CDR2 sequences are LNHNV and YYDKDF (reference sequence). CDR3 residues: CATSRAGGLHNNEQFF.